The T cell receptor beta chain described here comes from a study of T cell responses to AZD1222 COVID-19 vaccine. Using immunoSEQ multiplex PCR, the repertoire was profiled, and TCRdb retains in-frame clones only, with some absent. The sample has approximately 140,000 clones, around nine tenths seen once. Sequenced here: peripheral blood, sampled 28 days after the second AZD1222 dose. The sequence derives from an adult who received the AZD1222 COVID-19 vaccine.

The CDR3, as DNA: TGTGCCTGGAGTCCGATGACAGGAAGCCAAGAGACCCAGTACTTC. Encoded protein: CAWSPMTGSQETQYF. This chain links TRBV30 with TRBJ2-5, with D maybe TRBD1 (6 bases). There are 15 residues in the CDR3. Germline CDR1 GTSNPN, CDR2 SVGIG (reference sequence). V dropped 2 bases and J dropped 1 base, with 14 bases sitting between them.